The T cell receptor (beta chain) under discussion was sequenced for a study of CD8 T cells in Susac syndrome. Trimming at V came to 0 bases and at J to 4 bases, leaving 2 bases not matched to a gene. The CDR3 is 16 residues long. From germline, CDR1 is LGHNA and CDR2 YSLEER. The RNA input was about 0.45 to 1 ug, and it was reverse transcribed with random hexamers. Using its own MiXCR run on the immunoSEQ multiplex PCR reads, TCRdb lists one record per CDR3 protein. The sample yields more than 65,000 distinct CDR3 sequences, approximately 95% seen once. This TCR was sampled from a human donor in good health. The material sequenced was CD8+ T cells from PBMCs. The chain links TRBV4-3 to TRBJ2-6; 8 positions match TRBD2. The CDR3 region has the DNA TGCGCCAGCAGCCAAGACGGGGGGGCCGGGGCCAACGTCCTGACTTTC. It is translated as CASSQDGGAGANVLTF.